Listed here are 4 T cell receptor beta chains from one sample, sequenced in a study of cytomegalovirus exposure and HLA in healthy donors. Use of 60 Vbeta and 13 Jbeta primers characterized the PCR. Sequenced by immunoSEQ multiplex PCR; TCRdb stores in-frame clones only, minus some. This table has more than 100,000 clones, approximately 70% appearing once. The sequencing sample was made of PBMCs. These receptor sequences come from a woman aged 50 to 65 in good health and CMV-seronegative.

V and J are TRBV5-1 and TRBJ2-7, with D possibly matching TRBD1 (5 bases). The CDR3 totals 13 residues. The germline V and J ends were trimmed by 4 bases and 3 bases, with 11 bases remaining between them. Germline CDR1 and CDR2: SGHRS and YFSETQ. CDR3: CASSGATLYEQYF. The DNA of the CDR3 is TGCGCCAGCAGCGGGGCCACTCTCTACGAGCAGTACTTC.

The V and J genes are TRBV6-1 and TRBJ1-6; D uncertain. The V end was cut by 3 bases, the J end by 10 bases, with 19 bases between. The CDR3 is made up of 16 amino acids. Germline CDR1 is MNHNS and CDR2 is SASEGT. The CDR3 loop is CASSELMEAATSPLHF. In DNA, the CDR3 is TGTGCCAGCAGTGAGTTGATGGAGGCAGCGACGTCACCCCTCCACTTT.

The chain uses TRBV7-8 and TRBJ2-1; D possibly corresponds to TRBD2 (5 bases). The V end was cut by 5 bases, the J end by 12 bases, with 14 bases between. The CDR3 covers 12 residues. From germline, CDR1 is SGHVS and CDR2 FQNEAQ. CDR3 nucleotide sequence: TGTGCCAGCAGCAATGACAACCGGGGGCAGTTCTTC. This sequence encodes CASSNDNRGQFF.

This chain connects TRBV6-1 to TRBJ2-3; TRBD2 matches 7 bases. Per germline, CDR1 MNHNS and CDR2 SASEGT. The length of the CDR3 is 15 residues. J gave up 6 bases and V 1 base, and 7 bases lay outside the gene matches. The DNA of the CDR3 is TGTGCCAGCAGTGAAGTGCCCTTGGGGGGGGATACGCAGTATTTT. It yields the protein CASSEVPLGGDTQYF.